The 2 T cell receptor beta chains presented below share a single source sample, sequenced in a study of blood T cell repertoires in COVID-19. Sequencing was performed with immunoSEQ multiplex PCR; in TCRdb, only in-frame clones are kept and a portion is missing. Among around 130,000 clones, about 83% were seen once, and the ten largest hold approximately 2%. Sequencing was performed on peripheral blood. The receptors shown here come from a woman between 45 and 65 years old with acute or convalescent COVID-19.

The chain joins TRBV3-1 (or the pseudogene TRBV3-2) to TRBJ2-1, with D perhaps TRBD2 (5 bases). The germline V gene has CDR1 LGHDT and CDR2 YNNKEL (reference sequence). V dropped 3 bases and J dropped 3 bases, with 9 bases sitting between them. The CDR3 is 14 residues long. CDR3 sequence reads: CASSHSGNYNEQFF. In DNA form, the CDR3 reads TGTGCCAGCAGCCACAGCGGAAACTACAATGAGCAGTTCTTC.

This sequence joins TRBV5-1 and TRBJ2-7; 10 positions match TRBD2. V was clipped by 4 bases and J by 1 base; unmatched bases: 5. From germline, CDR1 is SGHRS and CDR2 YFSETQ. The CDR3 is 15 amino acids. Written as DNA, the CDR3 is TGCGCCAGCAGCAGGACTAGCGGCCAGTCCTACGAGCAGTACTTC. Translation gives CASSRTSGQSYEQYF.